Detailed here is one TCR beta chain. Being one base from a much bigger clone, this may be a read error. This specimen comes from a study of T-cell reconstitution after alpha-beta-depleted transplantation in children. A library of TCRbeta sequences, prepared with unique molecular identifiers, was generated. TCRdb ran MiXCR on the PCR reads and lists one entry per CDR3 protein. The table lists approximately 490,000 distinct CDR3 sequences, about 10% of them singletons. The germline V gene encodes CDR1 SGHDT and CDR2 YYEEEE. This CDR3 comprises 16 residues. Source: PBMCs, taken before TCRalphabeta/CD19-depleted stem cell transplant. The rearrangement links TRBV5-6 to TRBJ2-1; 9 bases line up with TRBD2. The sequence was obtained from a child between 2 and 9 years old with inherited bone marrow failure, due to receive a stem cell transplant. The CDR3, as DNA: TGTGCCAGCAGCTTCCTGGCGGGACTAGCATACAATGAGCAGTTATTC. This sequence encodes CASSFLAGLAYNEQLF.